These T cell receptor beta chains were read from a single sample in a study of blood T cell repertoires in COVID-19. The data were produced by immunoSEQ multiplex PCR, yet TCRdb's version contains in-frame clones alone and is incomplete. Among approximately 210,000 clones, 65% to 85% were seen once, and the ten largest hold roughly 2.9%. Sequenced: peripheral blood. These receptors came from a man aged 45-65 years with active or convalescent COVID-19. Both conserved end residues are part of each CDR3. The order of the fields is V gene, J gene, CDR3 protein.

v_gene: TRBV2
j_gene: TRBJ1-5
CDR3aa: CASSDSSRGSGQPQHF

v_gene: TRBV7-9
j_gene: TRBJ1-4
CDR3aa: CASSRNNLDSSIQLFF

v_gene: TRBV28
j_gene: TRBJ2-3
CDR3aa: CASSSLAGNTDTQYF

v_gene: TRBV5-1
j_gene: TRBJ1-1
CDR3aa: CASSLGGGTEAFF

v_gene: TRBV3-1/TRBV3-2
j_gene: TRBJ1-1
CDR3aa: CASSQDRCTEAFF

v_gene: TRBV7-9
j_gene: TRBJ1-5
CDR3aa: CASSLGGGGRSNQPQHF

v_gene: TRBV12-3/TRBV12-4
j_gene: TRBJ1-1
CDR3aa: CASGSQPDTEAFF

v_gene: TRBV2
j_gene: TRBJ2-1
CDR3aa: CASSRLAAGEQFF

v_gene: TRBV5-4
j_gene: TRBJ1-2
CDR3aa: CASSYTAGYGYTF

v_gene: TRBV7-9
j_gene: TRBJ1-3
CDR3aa: CASSFGGDLRILGNTIYF

v_gene: TRBV28
j_gene: TRBJ2-1
CDR3aa: CASSSHLPSTYNEQFF

v_gene: TRBV7-2
j_gene: TRBJ2-5
CDR3aa: CASSLGGGDQETQYF

v_gene: TRBV2
j_gene: TRBJ1-1
CDR3aa: CATPSRGRRETLNTEAFF

v_gene: TRBV6-2/TRBV6-3
j_gene: TRBJ2-2
CDR3aa: CASSYTGRGKLQVNTGELFF

v_gene: TRBV9
j_gene: TRBJ1-1
CDR3aa: CASSVTGAGTEAFF

v_gene: TRBV7-9
j_gene: TRBJ1-1
CDR3aa: CASSLGQGVNTEAFF

v_gene: TRBV5-4
j_gene: TRBJ2-3
CDR3aa: CASSLAETGGATQYF

v_gene: TRBV20-1
j_gene: TRBJ2-3
CDR3aa: CSASAGEFTDTQYF

v_gene: TRBV7-9
j_gene: TRBJ1-2
CDR3aa: CASSSRQGVNYGYTF

v_gene: TRBV29-1
j_gene: TRBJ2-3
CDR3aa: CSTGTGGVFTDTQYF

v_gene: TRBV30
j_gene: TRBJ2-7
CDR3aa: CAWSPQVNYEQYF

v_gene: TRBV27
j_gene: TRBJ2-1
CDR3aa: CASSILSISGRAGEQFF

v_gene: TRBV5-4
j_gene: TRBJ2-3
CDR3aa: CASSLIYGDTQYF

v_gene: TRBV28
j_gene: TRBJ1-5
CDR3aa: CASSLATREAQPQHF

v_gene: TRBV7-6
j_gene: TRBJ1-4
CDR3aa: CASSLTPGLREKLFF

v_gene: TRBV28
j_gene: TRBJ1-2
CDR3aa: CASSYRDRPYGYTF

v_gene: TRBV18
j_gene: TRBJ1-4
CDR3aa: CASSPPVSGGEKLFF

v_gene: TRBV28
j_gene: TRBJ2-7
CDR3aa: CATTPGGGDYEQYF

v_gene: TRBV27
j_gene: TRBJ2-5
CDR3aa: CASSPGLGWVETQYF

v_gene: TRBV4-2
j_gene: TRBJ1-2
CDR3aa: CASSPPGQRFYGYTF

v_gene: TRBV6-6
j_gene: TRBJ2-3
CDR3aa: CASSPGADTQYF

v_gene: TRBV28
j_gene: TRBJ1-1
CDR3aa: CASSPHRGLTEAFF

v_gene: TRBV14
j_gene: TRBJ1-1
CDR3aa: CASRTTSRGYAFF

v_gene: TRBV28
j_gene: TRBJ2-5
CDR3aa: CASSLGRGARQETQYF

v_gene: TRBV25-1
j_gene: TRBJ1-2
CDR3aa: CASSDLSPGGYTF

v_gene: TRBV18
j_gene: TRBJ1-5
CDR3aa: CASSRGTGGSNQPQHF

v_gene: TRBV5-5
j_gene: TRBJ2-4
CDR3aa: CASSRLAGDENIQYF

v_gene: TRBV6-5
j_gene: TRBJ1-1
CDR3aa: CASSTGIRNTEAFF

v_gene: TRBV14
j_gene: TRBJ1-5
CDR3aa: CASSPSRWQGLVYSNQPQHF

v_gene: TRBV19
j_gene: TRBJ2-1
CDR3aa: CASSILPGRNEQFF

v_gene: TRBV5-1
j_gene: TRBJ2-7
CDR3aa: CASSSSSQGTYEQYF

v_gene: TRBV5-1
j_gene: TRBJ2-7
CDR3aa: CASSLVGQGFNEQYF

v_gene: TRBV30
j_gene: TRBJ1-4
CDR3aa: CAWSVLTGLNEKLFF

v_gene: TRBV28
j_gene: TRBJ1-1
CDR3aa: CASIPGGAGTEAFF

v_gene: TRBV6-6
j_gene: TRBJ2-2
CDR3aa: CASSRASGTLNTGELFF

v_gene: TRBV27
j_gene: TRBJ1-1
CDR3aa: CASGLGGGTEAFF

v_gene: TRBV5-4
j_gene: TRBJ2-7
CDR3aa: CASSPRGSAHEQYF

v_gene: TRBV21-1
j_gene: TRBJ2-1
CDR3aa: CASSKPSSNEQFF

v_gene: TRBV11-3
j_gene: TRBJ2-1
CDR3aa: CASSLGTRVYEQFF

v_gene: TRBV19
j_gene: TRBJ1-4
CDR3aa: CASSVQGAGEKLFF

v_gene: TRBV9
j_gene: TRBJ1-3
CDR3aa: CASSAGGGGNTIYF

v_gene: TRBV5-8
j_gene: TRBJ1-6
CDR3aa: CASHRVYNSPLHF

v_gene: TRBV24-1
j_gene: TRBJ2-3
CDR3aa: CATSAAGDTQYF

v_gene: TRBV6-2/TRBV6-3
j_gene: TRBJ1-6
CDR3aa: CASSRSGAQDSPLHF

v_gene: TRBV28
j_gene: TRBJ2-7
CDR3aa: CASRVAGRLIEQYF

v_gene: TRBV5-1
j_gene: TRBJ2-1
CDR3aa: CASSGLAGGNNNEQFF

v_gene: TRBV5-5
j_gene: TRBJ1-1
CDR3aa: CASSFAGFEAFF